The present TCR beta chain was sequenced within a study of beta chain features in type 1 diabetes. This CDR3 spans 14 amino acids. Trimming shortened V by 3 bases and J by 0 bases, and 7 bases separated the two germline ends. From germline, CDR1 is SNHLY and CDR2 FYNNEI. Of the isolated RNA, all was reverse transcribed, and so the sequenced material was expressed TCRB transcripts. Using immunoSEQ multiplex PCR, the repertoire was profiled, and TCRdb retains in-frame clones only, with some absent. This sample yields under 550,000 clones, of which 10% to 12% are seen a single time; more than 0.045% belongs to the top ten.

Sequencing was performed on naive CD4+ T cells from blood. J is TRBJ2-3 and V is TRBV2, with D uncertain. This clonotype was obtained from a woman under 30 in good health. CDR3: CASSDMQSTDTQYF. DNA for the CDR3: TGTGCCAGCAGTGATATGCAAAGCACAGATACGCAGTATTTT.